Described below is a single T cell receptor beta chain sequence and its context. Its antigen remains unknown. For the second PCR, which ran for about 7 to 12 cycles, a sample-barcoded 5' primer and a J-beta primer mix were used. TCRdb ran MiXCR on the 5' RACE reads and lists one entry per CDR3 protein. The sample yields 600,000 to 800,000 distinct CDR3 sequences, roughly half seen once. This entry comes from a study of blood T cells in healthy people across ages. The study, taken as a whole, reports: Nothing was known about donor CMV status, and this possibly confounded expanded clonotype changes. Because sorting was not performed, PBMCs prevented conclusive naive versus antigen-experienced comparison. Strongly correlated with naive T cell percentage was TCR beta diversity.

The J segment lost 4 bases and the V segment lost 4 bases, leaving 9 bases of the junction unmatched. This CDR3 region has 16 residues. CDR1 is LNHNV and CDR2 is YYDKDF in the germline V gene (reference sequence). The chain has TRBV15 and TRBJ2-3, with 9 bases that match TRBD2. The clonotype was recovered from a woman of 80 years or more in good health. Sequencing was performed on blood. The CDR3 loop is CATSTRLAGKADTQYF. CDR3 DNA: TGTGCCACCAGCACCCGGCTAGCGGGGAAGGCAGATACGCAGTATTTT.